The clone carrying this TCR beta chain was detected only a few times. The antigen is unknown. These data belong to a study of coeliac disease. Study results and caveats: Few TRB amino acid sequences were shared between samples; most were unique. Control samples showed higher TRB and TRG clonality than intraepithelial and lamina propria samples in active celiac disease.

Data came from immunoSEQ multiplex PCR; TCRdb stores just in-frame clones and leaves some out. Of 5,400 or so clones listed, 50% to 70% are singletons. The sample was intraepithelial lymphocytes from the gut. The sequence was collected from a woman aged 25 to 45 with active celiac disease.

The CDR3 reads CASSQESRVHQPQHF. The DNA of the CDR3 is TGCGCCAGCAGCCAAGAGTCTCGGGTGCATCAGCCCCAGCATTTT. J is TRBJ1-5 and V is TRBV4-3; D not certain. In germline, CDR1 is LGHNA, CDR2 YSLEER. Between the trimmed V and J ends, which lost 0 bases and 5 bases, there was a span of 11 bases. CDR3 length equals 15 residues.